This TCR beta chain was obtained from a study of T-cell memory formation after mild COVID-19. Study-wide results and caveats: Shrinking CD4+ clones were chiefly CM and EM; CD8+ ones were chiefly EMRA. Detection of some responders pre-infection suggested pre-existing cross-reactive memory T cells participated. Contracting clones from day 15 to 85 showed balanced CD4/CD8; later expanders favored CD4+.

TCRdb analysed the 5' RACE reads with MiXCR anew, one entry per CDR3 protein. The sample holds about 400,000 distinct CDR3 sequences, about 20% seen once. This clonotype has more than one count but fewer than ten. Its antigen is not known. The clonotype was recovered from a man in his late teens or twenties who had mild COVID-19 (a few samples of this study predate the infection). Cell type and time point are not known. What was sequenced was PBMCs or a T cell subset sorted from them (not recorded which).

The CDR3 sequence is CASSQDEGAYQPQHF. The CDR3 DNA reads as TGCGCCAGCAGCCAAGATGAAGGGGCTTATCAGCCCCAGCATTTT. This chain uses TRBV4-3 with TRBJ1-5; a possible D gene is TRBD1 (5 bases). V lost 0 bases, J lost 5 bases, and 11 bases lay in between. Germline CDR1 LGHNA, CDR2 YSLEER. The CDR3 consists of 15 residues.